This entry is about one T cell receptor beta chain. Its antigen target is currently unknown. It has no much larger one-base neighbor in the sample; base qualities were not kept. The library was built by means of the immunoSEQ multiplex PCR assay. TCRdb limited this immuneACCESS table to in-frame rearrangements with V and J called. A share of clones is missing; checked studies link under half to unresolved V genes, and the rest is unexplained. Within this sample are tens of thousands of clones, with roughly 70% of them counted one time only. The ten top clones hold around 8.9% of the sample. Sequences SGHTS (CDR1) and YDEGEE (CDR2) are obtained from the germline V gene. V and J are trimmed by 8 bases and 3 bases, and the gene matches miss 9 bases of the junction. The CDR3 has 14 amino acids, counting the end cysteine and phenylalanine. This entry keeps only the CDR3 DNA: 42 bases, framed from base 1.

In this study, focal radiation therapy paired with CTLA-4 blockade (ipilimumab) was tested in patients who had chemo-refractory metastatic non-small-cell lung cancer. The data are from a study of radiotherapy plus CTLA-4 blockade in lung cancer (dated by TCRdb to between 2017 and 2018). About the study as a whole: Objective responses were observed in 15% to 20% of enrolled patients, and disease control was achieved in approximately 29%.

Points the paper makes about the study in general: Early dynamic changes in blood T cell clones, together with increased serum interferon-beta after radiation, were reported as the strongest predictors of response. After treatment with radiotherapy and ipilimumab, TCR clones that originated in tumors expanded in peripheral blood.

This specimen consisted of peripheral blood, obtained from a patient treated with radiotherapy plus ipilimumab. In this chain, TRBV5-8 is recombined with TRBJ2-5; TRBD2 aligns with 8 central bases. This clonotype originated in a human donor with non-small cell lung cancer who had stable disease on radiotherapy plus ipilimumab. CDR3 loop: CASGPGLGKETQYF. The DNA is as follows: TGTGCCAGTGGCCCGGGACTAGGGAAAGAGACCCAGTACTTC.